This T cell receptor beta chain was captured in a study of human T cells and chemical hapten exposure. The overall study: Across samples, TCR yields varied, mostly owing to small differences in pooled library volumes. Overall study results and limits: TCRs at high frequency, those above 1 in 1000, did not change with DPC sensitization.

This clonotype was observed at least ten times. The antigen is unknown. TCRdb re-called the RACE reads with MiXCR, one entry per CDR3 protein. The sample lists around 95,000 distinct CDR3 sequences; 11% were seen once. Time point defined: pre-sensitization, week 0. The treatment here: therapeutic diphenylcyclopropenone sensitization with weekly scalp DPC. Alopecia patients, 18 to 70 years old and DPC-suitable, served as donors. Germline loops: CDR1 ENHRY, CDR2 SYGVKD. The CDR3 spans 11 residues. Trimming left V 10 bases short and J 5 bases short, with 11 bases between. Sequences were derived from whole blood, sampled in connection with sensitization to the hapten diphenylcyclopropenone (DPC). This chain joins TRBV10-3 and TRBJ1-1; D possibly corresponds to TRBD1 (5 bases). The clonotype originates from a woman aged 55-69 years with alopecia areata. Some clones in this sample may be carry-over from other donors' samples. CDR3 sequence (DNA): TGTGCCACCAAAGGGGAGACTGAAGCTTTCTTT. This encodes CATKGETEAFF.